Listed below are T cell receptor beta chains from one sample, sequenced in a study of sequential checkpoint blockade in melanoma. This table comes from immunoSEQ multiplex PCR, and its TCRdb copy is limited to in-frame clones, with some not included. The sample has tens of thousands of clones; 75% to 90% are singletons. Sample: CD8+ T cells sorted from blood (inferred from file names), taken from a patient given nivolumab and ipilimumab in sequence. These receptors were obtained from a human donor with melanoma. The CDR3 runs from the conserved cysteine through the conserved F or W. D genes are given only for firm matches. Rows may omit the clone size; those that give it use once, few, many or a size class.

J,V,size,D,CDR3,DNA
TRBJ2-7,TRBV4-1,medium-sized,TRBD1,CASSQADRAYEQYF,TGCGCCAGCAGCCAAGCCGACAGGGCCTACGAGCAGTACTTC
TRBJ2-2,TRBV7-8,.,.,CASSIPRPNTGELFF,TGTGCCAGCAGCATACCCAGGCCCAACACCGGGGAGCTGTTTTTT
TRBJ2-4,TRBV30,.,.,CAWSGTVRPLAKNIQYF,TGTGCCTGGAGTGGGACAGTTCGACCTCTAGCCAAAAACATTCAGTACTTC
TRBJ2-3,TRBV7-9,few,.,CASSSVSTDTQYF,TGTGCCAGCAGCTCGGTTAGCACAGATACGCAGTATTTT
TRBJ2-1,TRBV30,.,TRBD2,CAWSGGAFDEQFF,TGTGCCTGGAGCGGGGGGGCCTTCGATGAGCAGTTCTTC
TRBJ2-7,TRBV28,few,TRBD2,CASGLAGGTGEQYF,TGTGCCAGCGGGCTAGCGGGAGGAACTGGCGAGCAGTACTTC
TRBJ2-1,TRBV6-5,once,.,CASSYSWGGAHNEQFF,TGTGCCAGCAGTTACTCTTGGGGGGGGGCTCACAATGAGCAGTTCTTC
TRBJ1-2,TRBV7-9,.,.,CASSSRVELYGYTF,TGTGCCAGCAGTAGCCGGGTGGAACTCTATGGCTACACCTTC
TRBJ2-7,TRBV18,.,TRBD2,CASSPREGRLEQYF,TGTGCCAGCTCACCGCGGGAGGGCCGTTTGGAGCAGTACTTC
TRBJ2-1,TRBV28,.,TRBD2,CASSLAGGYSYNEQFF,TGTGCCAGCAGTTTAGCGGGAGGGTACTCCTACAATGAGCAGTTCTTC
TRBJ2-5,TRBV27,.,TRBD2,CASSLSGLAGEETQYF,TGTGCCAGCAGTTTATCTGGACTAGCGGGAGAAGAGACCCAGTACTTC
TRBJ2-1,TRBV9,.,.,CASSVGGVQGNEQFF,TGTGCCAGCAGCGTAGGAGGGGTACAGGGTAATGAGCAGTTCTTC
TRBJ2-3,TRBV10-1,once,.,CASSESTGLDTQYF,TGCGCCAGCAGTGAGTCAACGGGTTTAGATACGCAGTATTTT
TRBJ2-5,TRBV7-2,.,TRBD1,CASSVQGPALGETQYF,TGTGCCAGCAGCGTACAGGGGCCCGCCTTAGGAGAGACCCAGTACTTC
TRBJ2-3,TRBV29-1,.,.,CSVFADTQYF,TGCAGCGTTTTCGCAGATACGCAGTATTTT
TRBJ2-7,TRBV27,.,.,CASSGVAGEYEQYF,TGTGCCAGCAGTGGGGTGGCAGGGGAGTACGAGCAGTACTTC
TRBJ2-7,TRBV19,.,TRBD1,CATGQGRSGVYEQYF,TGTGCCACCGGACAGGGGCGGAGTGGCGTCTACGAGCAGTACTTC
TRBJ2-1,TRBV7-2,.,TRBD1,CASSLAAPDRPRINEQFF,TGTGCCAGCAGCTTAGCCGCCCCGGACAGGCCCAGAATAAATGAGCAGTTCTTC
TRBJ2-2,TRBV5-3,.,TRBD2,CASSSSGGVAGELFF,TGTGCCAGCAGCTCTAGCGGGGGGGTTGCCGGGGAGCTGTTTTTT
TRBJ2-7,TRBV29-1,.,TRBD2,CSVEPPGGNPYEQYF,TGCAGCGTTGAACCCCCGGGAGGGAACCCCTACGAGCAGTACTTC
TRBJ2-7,TRBV10-3,.,.,CAISGDSSYEQYF,TGTGCCATCAGTGGAGACAGCTCCTACGAGCAGTACTTC
TRBJ2-7,TRBV2,medium-sized,.,CASRGGTGGYEQYF,TGTGCCAGCAGGGGGGGGACAGGCGGCTACGAGCAGTACTTC
TRBJ2-7,TRBV10-3,.,TRBD2,CAISVTSGTYEQYF,TGTGCCATCAGTGTCACTAGCGGGACCTACGAGCAGTACTTC
TRBJ2-7,TRBV5-1,.,TRBD1,CASSLRFRDRGYEQYF,TGCGCCAGCAGCTTGAGATTCCGGGACAGGGGATACGAGCAGTACTTC
TRBJ2-7,TRBV4-1,.,TRBD2,CASRRLSGGTYEQYF,TGCGCCAGCAGACGGCTAAGCGGGGGAACCTACGAGCAGTACTTC
TRBJ2-1,TRBV27,.,TRBD1,CASRQGWSGNEQFF,TGTGCCAGCAGACAGGGGTGGTCTGGTAATGAGCAGTTCTTC
TRBJ1-1,TRBV2,few,.,CASRAGKENTEAFF,TGTGCCAGCAGGGCCGGGAAGGAAAACACTGAAGCTTTCTTT
TRBJ2-1,TRBV28,.,.,CASSFQSRNEQFF,TGTGCCAGCAGTTTCCAGTCCCGCAATGAGCAGTTCTTC
TRBJ1-4,TRBV4-3,.,TRBD1,CASSQDPGQAATNEKLFF,TGCGCCAGCAGCCAAGATCCGGGACAGGCGGCAACTAATGAAAAACTGTTTTTT
TRBJ1-1,TRBV10-3,medium-sized,TRBD1,CAISVQGARTEAFF,TGTGCCATCAGCGTACAGGGGGCGCGCACTGAAGCTTTCTTT
TRBJ2-3,TRBV7-7,.,TRBD1,CASSLGIRGRGTDTQYF,TGTGCCAGCAGCTTAGGCATACGTGGCAGGGGGACAGATACGCAGTATTTT
TRBJ2-7,TRBV29-1,.,.,CSVLPDSSYEQYF,TGCAGCGTTCTTCCGGACAGCTCCTACGAGCAGTACTTC
TRBJ2-3,TRBV4-3,once,.,CASSQDERAADTQYF,TGCGCCAGCAGCCAAGATGAGCGGGCGGCAGATACGCAGTATTTT
TRBJ2-5,TRBV10-3,.,TRBD2,CAISDSGRAEYQETQYF,TGTGCCATCAGCGATAGCGGGAGGGCCGAGTACCAAGAGACCCAGTACTTC
TRBJ1-4,TRBV30,.,.,CAWSDDSSNEKLFF,TGTGCCTGGAGCGACGACAGCAGTAATGAAAAACTGTTTTTT
TRBJ1-2,TRBV7-9,.,TRBD1,CASSLAGQGLRGYTF,TGTGCCAGCAGCTTAGCAGGACAGGGCCTGCGCGGCTACACCTTC
TRBJ2-1,TRBV5-1,.,TRBD2,CASSLGEGLNEQFF,TGCGCCAGCAGCTTGGGGGAGGGCTTGAACGAGCAGTTCTTC
TRBJ2-3,TRBV28,medium-sized,.,CASSLFISTDTQYF,TGTGCCAGCAGTTTATTCATTAGCACAGATACGCAGTATTTT
TRBJ1-1,TRBV9,.,.,CASSANTDAAFF,TGTGCCAGCAGCGCAAACACAGATGCCGCTTTCTTT
TRBJ1-1,TRBV6-6,few,.,CASIDQRFNTEAFF,TGTGCCAGCATTGATCAGAGGTTTAACACTGAAGCTTTCTTT
TRBJ2-1,TRBV6-5,.,.,CASSYRGTFYEQFF,TGTGCCAGCAGTTACCGCGGGACGTTCTATGAGCAGTTCTTC
TRBJ1-4,TRBV27,.,TRBD1,CASSTRTGVWEKLFF,TGTGCCAGCAGTACCCGCACAGGGGTTTGGGAAAAACTGTTTTTT
TRBJ2-7,TRBV10-1,.,.,CASSESNGGAGGEQYF,TGCGCCAGCAGTGAGTCGAATGGGGGCGCCGGAGGCGAGCAGTACTTC
TRBJ2-7,TRBV7-8,.,.,CASSRRGSYEQYF,TGTGCCAGCAGCAGGCGGGGCTCCTACGAGCAGTACTTC
TRBJ2-3,TRBV7-2,.,.,CASSLFYRSTDTQYF,TGTGCCAGCAGCTTATTTTACAGGAGCACAGATACGCAGTATTTT
TRBJ2-7,TRBV28,.,TRBD1,CASSKKYRGLYEQYF,TGTGCCAGCAGTAAAAAGTACAGGGGATTGTACGAGCAGTACTTC
TRBJ2-3,TRBV27,.,TRBD1,CASSSWTGESDTQYF,TGTGCCAGCAGTTCCTGGACAGGGGAGTCAGATACGCAGTATTTT
TRBJ2-5,TRBV27,.,TRBD1,CASSDRQGYETQYF,TGTGCCAGCAGTGATAGACAGGGCTACGAGACCCAGTACTTC
TRBJ2-7,TRBV7-8,.,.,CASSLPQQGGTYEQYF,TGTGCCAGCAGCTTACCCCAACAGGGGGGGACCTACGAGCAGTACTTC
TRBJ1-5,TRBV5-6,.,TRBD1,CASSRAGQGLFNQPQHF,TGTGCCAGCAGCCGTGCAGGACAGGGATTATTCAATCAGCCCCAGCATTTT
TRBJ2-3,TRBV27,.,TRBD1,CASSWGQGTDTQYF,TGTGCCAGCAGTTGGGGACAGGGGACAGATACGCAGTATTTT
TRBJ2-7,TRBV29-1,.,TRBD2,CSVEVGARGSGSHEQYF,TGCAGCGTTGAAGTGGGGGCAAGGGGGAGCGGGAGCCACGAGCAGTACTTC
TRBJ2-7,TRBV5-1,.,TRBD1,CASDRVYEQYF,TGCGCCAGCGACAGGGTCTACGAGCAGTACTTC
TRBJ1-2,TRBV6-5,.,.,CASSEEGYYGYTF,TGTGCCAGCAGTGAAGAGGGCTACTATGGCTACACCTTC
TRBJ2-7,TRBV27,.,.,CASSFHRESYEQYF,TGTGCCAGCAGTTTTCACCGAGAGTCCTACGAGCAGTACTTC
TRBJ2-7,TRBV29-1,.,TRBD1,CSALDRGDNEQYF,TGCAGCGCCCTGGACAGGGGGGATAACGAGCAGTACTTC
TRBJ2-3,TRBV27,.,.,CASSSRRVLFTDTQYF,TGTGCCAGCAGTTCCCGCAGGGTACTTTTCACAGATACGCAGTATTTT
TRBJ2-7,TRBV28,.,TRBD1,CASSPGTATYEQYF,TGTGCCAGCAGTCCCGGGACAGCTACCTACGAGCAGTACTTC
TRBJ2-5,TRBV5-6,.,.,CASSSMGLQETQYF,TGTGCCAGCAGCTCCATGGGGCTTCAAGAGACCCAGTACTTC
TRBJ1-5,TRBV27,.,TRBD1,CATRTGGSNQPQHF,TGTGCCACCCGGACAGGGGGGAGCAATCAGCCCCAGCATTTT